The 13 T cell receptor beta chains listed next were all sequenced from one sample in a study of T cell changes during pregnancy in multiple sclerosis. Assay: immunoSEQ multiplex PCR; the TCRdb copy retains only in-frame clones and omits some. The sample includes around 97,000 clones, about nine tenths of them seen just once. The sequences come from peripheral blood, collected in the second trimester of pregnancy. The receptors stem from a female donor in good health, enrolled as a control in a pregnancy study.

This rearrangement joins TRBV7-9 to TRBJ1-6, with 7 bases identical to TRBD1. V trimming: 7 bases; J trimming: 4 bases; junction bases outside the gene matches: 7. Germline-derived CDR1 and CDR2 are SEHNR and FQNEAQ (reference sequence). The CDR3 is 15 amino acids. CDR3 in amino acids: CASTLGGQYNSPLHF. The DNA of the CDR3 is TGTGCCAGCACCCTAGGGGGACAGTATAATTCACCCCTCCACTTT.

The genes are TRBV27 and TRBJ1-5; no definite D call. V was cut by 6 bases and J by 2 bases, with 17 bases left in between. Germline-derived CDR1 and CDR2 are MNHEY and SMNVEV (reference sequence). The CDR3 sequence is 16 residues long. The CDR3 region is CASSLYSSGGNQPQHF. DNA of the CDR3: TGTGCCAGCAGCCTTTACAGTTCCGGGGGCAATCAGCCCCAGCATTTT.

The chain couples TRBV7-2 to TRBJ2-7; 12 bases map to TRBD2. Per the germline V gene, CDR1 is SGHTA and CDR2 is FQGNSA. The length of the CDR3 is 15 residues. With 1 base clipped from V and 9 bases from J, the junction kept 7 bases outside the gene matches. CDR3 loop: CASSLETSGGIRQYF. CDR3 DNA: TGTGCCAGCAGCTTAGAGACTAGCGGGGGAATAAGGCAGTACTTC.

The chain couples TRBV28 to TRBJ1-4, with D maybe TRBD1 (5 bases). Germline CDR1 and CDR2: MDHEN and SYDVKM. This CDR3 has 12 amino acids. Trimming pared 8 bases from V and 10 bases from J, leaving 14 bases between. The CDR3 DNA sequence: TGTGCCAGCGGTCGTGGGGGGGGAAAACTGTTTTTT. Its translation: CASGRGGGKLFF.

The chain uses TRBV6-5 and TRBJ1-1; D possibly corresponds to TRBD1 (5 bases). This CDR3 has 13 residues. V gave up 6 bases and J gave up 3 bases, with 11 bases separating them. CDR1 MNHEY and CDR2 SVGAGI come from the germline V gene. The CDR3 region has the DNA TGTGCCAGCAGGGGAGGGGTTCACACTGAAGCTTTCTTT. It specifies CASRGGVHTEAFF.

The gene calls are TRBV4-2 and TRBJ1-2; no clear D gene. Germline V CDR1 and CDR2: LGHNA, YNFKEQ. This CDR3 has 15 residues. V lost 0 bases to trimming and J lost 2 bases, with 10 bases between them. CDR3 coding DNA: TGTGCCAGCAGCCAAGATAGCGGGAAGAACTATGGCTACACCTTC. Translating gives CASSQDSGKNYGYTF.

J is TRBJ2-5 and V is TRBV7-6, with 9 bases aligning to TRBD2. The CDR3 runs to 19 residues. Trimming at V came to 3 bases and at J to 5 bases, leaving 19 bases not matched to a gene. Germline values: CDR1 SGHVS, CDR2 FNYEAQ. The CDR3 here is CASSLGRTSAPNFGETQYF. CDR3 coding DNA: TGTGCCAGCAGCTTGGGGAGGACTAGCGCCCCCAATTTCGGGGAGACCCAGTACTTC.

The V call is TRBV15, the J call TRBJ2-3; no reliable D call. Germline-derived CDR1 and CDR2 are LNHNV and YYDKDF (reference sequence). Trimming cost V 1 base and J 0 bases, with 8 bases left between them. The CDR3 covers 15 residues. The CDR3 region is CATSRGLASTDTQYF. CDR3 DNA sequence: TGTGCCACCAGCAGAGGACTTGCTAGCACAGATACGCAGTATTTT. Full variable domain (outside the CDR3, taken from reference TRBV15 and TRBJ2-3): DAMVIQNPRYQVTQFGKPVTLSCSQTLNHNVMYWYQQKSSQAPKLLFHYYDKDFNNEADTPDNFQSRRPNTSFCFLDIRSPGLGDTAMYLCATSRGLASTDTQYFGPGTRLTVL.

This chain joins TRBV5-1 and TRBJ2-7, with 7 bases lining up with TRBD1. This CDR3 spans 14 amino acids. Losses at the gene ends were 3 bases for V and 2 bases for J; bases not matched to a gene: 5. CDR1 and CDR2 (germline): SGHRS, YFSETQ. Written as DNA, the CDR3 is TGCGCCAGCAGCTCTAGGACAGGCACCTACGAGCAGTACTTC. Amino acids: CASSSRTGTYEQYF.

The chain joins TRBV19 to TRBJ1-6; D is ambiguous. The germline CDR1 and CDR2 sequences are LNHDA and SQIVND (reference sequence). The CDR3 spans 13 residues. Between the trimmed V and J ends, which lost 1 base and 7 bases, there was a span of 5 bases. For the CDR3, the DNA is TGTGCCAGTAGTATAGGGAGGAATTCACCCCTCCACTTT. This gives the protein CASSIGRNSPLHF.

This clone was seen just once. The V call is TRBV5-4, the J call TRBJ2-2, with a weak D call TRBD1 (5 bases). Trimming shortened V by 6 bases and J by 7 bases, and 13 bases separated the two germline ends. This CDR3 comprises 13 residues. Germline assignment: CDR1 SGHNT and CDR2 YYREEE (reference sequence). The CDR3: CASTLGVHGELFF. The DNA for the CDR3 is TGTGCCAGCACCTTAGGGGTGCACGGGGAGCTGTTTTTT.

V gene TRBV4-1 combines with J gene TRBJ1-3; D gene uncertain. The germline V gene encodes CDR1 MGHRA and CDR2 YSYEKL. The V end lost 1 base, the J end lost 2 bases, and 9 bases lay between the germline ends. The CDR3 is 15 amino acids. The CDR3 is CASSQVLGAGNTIYF. For the CDR3, the DNA is TGCGCCAGCAGCCAAGTCTTGGGAGCTGGAAACACCATATATTTT.

The rearrangement links TRBV6-5 to TRBJ1-2; maybe TRBD1 (5 bases). The CDR3 extends over 14 amino acids. Germline V gives CDR1 MNHEY, CDR2 SVGAGI. V dropped 0 bases and J dropped 3 bases, with 8 bases sitting between them. In nucleotides, the CDR3 is TGTGCCAGCAGTTACTCATGGGGGGACTATGGCTACACCTTC. Its protein is CASSYSWGDYGYTF.